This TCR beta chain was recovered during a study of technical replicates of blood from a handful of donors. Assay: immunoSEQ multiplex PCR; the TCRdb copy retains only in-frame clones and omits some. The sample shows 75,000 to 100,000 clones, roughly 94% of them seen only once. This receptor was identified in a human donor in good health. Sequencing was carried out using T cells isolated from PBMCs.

DNA for the CDR3: TGTGCCAGTAGTAGACGGACTAGCGGGAGGTACAATGAGCAGTTCTTC. It is translated as CASSRRTSGRYNEQFF. The chain links TRBV19 to TRBJ2-1; 14 positions match TRBD2. CDR1 is LNHDA, CDR2 SQIVND, per germline (reference sequence). V was clipped by 4 bases and J by 4 bases; unmatched bases: 3. This CDR3 is built from 16 residues.